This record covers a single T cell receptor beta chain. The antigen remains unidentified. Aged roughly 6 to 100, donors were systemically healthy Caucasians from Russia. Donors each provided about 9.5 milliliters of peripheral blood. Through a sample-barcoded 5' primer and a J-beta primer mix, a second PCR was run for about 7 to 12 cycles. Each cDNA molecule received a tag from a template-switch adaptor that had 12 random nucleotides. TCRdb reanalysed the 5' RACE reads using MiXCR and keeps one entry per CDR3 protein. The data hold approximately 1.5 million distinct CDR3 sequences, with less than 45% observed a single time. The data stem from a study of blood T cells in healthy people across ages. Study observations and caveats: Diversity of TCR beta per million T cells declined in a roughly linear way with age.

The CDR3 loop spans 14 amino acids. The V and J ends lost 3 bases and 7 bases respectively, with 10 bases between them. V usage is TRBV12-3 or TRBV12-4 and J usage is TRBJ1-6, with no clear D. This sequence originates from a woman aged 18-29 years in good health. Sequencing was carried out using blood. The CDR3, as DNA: TGTGCCAGCAGTTTTGAGCTTCGAAATTCACCCCTCCACTTT. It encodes CASSFELRNSPLHF.